This T cell receptor beta chain came from a study of blood T cell repertoires in COVID-19. The trim removed 5 bases at V and 8 bases at J, leaving 11 bases unmatched. Germline V gives CDR1 PRHDT, CDR2 FYEKMQ (reference sequence). The CDR3 runs 15 residues. The protocol was immunoSEQ multiplex PCR, while the TCRdb copy is restricted to in-frame clones and leaves out a portion. The sample contains approximately 55,000 clones, around 87% of which appear only once. This TCR was recovered from a middle-aged man with active COVID-19. Input material: peripheral blood. The genes are TRBV13 and TRBJ2-1; 8 bases align to TRBD2. DNA of the CDR3: TGTGCCAGCAGCAGGGGTGGCGGGAGGAGCCATGAGCAGTTCTTC. Its translation: CASSRGGGRSHEQFF.